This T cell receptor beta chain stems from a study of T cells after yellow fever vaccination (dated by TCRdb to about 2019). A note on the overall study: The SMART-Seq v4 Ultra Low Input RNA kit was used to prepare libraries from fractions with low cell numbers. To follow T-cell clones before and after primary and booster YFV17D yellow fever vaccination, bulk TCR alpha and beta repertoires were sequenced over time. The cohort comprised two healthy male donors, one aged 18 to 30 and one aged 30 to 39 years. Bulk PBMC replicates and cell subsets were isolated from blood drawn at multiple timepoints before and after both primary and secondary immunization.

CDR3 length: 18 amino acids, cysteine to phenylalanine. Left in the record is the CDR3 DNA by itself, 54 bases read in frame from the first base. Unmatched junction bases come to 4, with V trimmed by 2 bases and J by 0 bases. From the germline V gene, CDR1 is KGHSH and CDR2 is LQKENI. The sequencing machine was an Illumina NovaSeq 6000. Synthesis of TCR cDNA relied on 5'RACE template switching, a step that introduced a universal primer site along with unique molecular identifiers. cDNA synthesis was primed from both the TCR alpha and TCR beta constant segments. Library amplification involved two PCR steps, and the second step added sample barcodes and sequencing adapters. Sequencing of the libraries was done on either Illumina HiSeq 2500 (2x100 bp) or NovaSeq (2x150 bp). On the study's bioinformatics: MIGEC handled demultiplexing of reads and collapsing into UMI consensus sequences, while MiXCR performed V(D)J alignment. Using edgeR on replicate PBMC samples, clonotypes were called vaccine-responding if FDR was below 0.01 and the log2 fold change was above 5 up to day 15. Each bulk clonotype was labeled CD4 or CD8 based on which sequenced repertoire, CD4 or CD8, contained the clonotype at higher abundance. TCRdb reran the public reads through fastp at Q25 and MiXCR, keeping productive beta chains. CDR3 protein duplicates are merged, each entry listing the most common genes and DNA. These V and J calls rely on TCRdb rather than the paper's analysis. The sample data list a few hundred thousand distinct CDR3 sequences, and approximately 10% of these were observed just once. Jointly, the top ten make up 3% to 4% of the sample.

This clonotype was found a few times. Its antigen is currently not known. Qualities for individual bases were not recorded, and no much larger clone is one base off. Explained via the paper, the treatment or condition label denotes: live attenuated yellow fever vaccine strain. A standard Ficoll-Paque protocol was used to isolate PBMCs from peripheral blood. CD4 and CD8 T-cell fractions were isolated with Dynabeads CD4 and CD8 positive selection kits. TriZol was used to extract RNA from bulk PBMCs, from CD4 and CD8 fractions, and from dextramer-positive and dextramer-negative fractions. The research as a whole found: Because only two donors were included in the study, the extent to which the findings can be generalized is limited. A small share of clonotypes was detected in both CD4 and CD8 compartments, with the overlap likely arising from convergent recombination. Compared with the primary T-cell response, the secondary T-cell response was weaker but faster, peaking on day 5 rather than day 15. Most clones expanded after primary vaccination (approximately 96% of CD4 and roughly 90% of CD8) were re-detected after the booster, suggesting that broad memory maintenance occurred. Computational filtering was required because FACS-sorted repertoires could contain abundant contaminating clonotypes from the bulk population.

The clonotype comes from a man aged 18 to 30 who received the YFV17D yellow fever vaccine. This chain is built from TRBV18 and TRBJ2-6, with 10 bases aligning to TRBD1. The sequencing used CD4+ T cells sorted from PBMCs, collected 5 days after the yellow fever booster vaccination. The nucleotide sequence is TGTGCCAGCTCACCATTGGGACAGGGGTCCTCTGGGGCCAACGTCCTGACTTTC. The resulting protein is CASSPLGQGSSGANVLTF.